This record covers a single T cell receptor beta chain. CD45RA-negative memory and CD45RA+ naive subsets were split from the CD4+ cells. This entry is derived from a study of shared clonotypes between healthy human individuals. Germline loops: CDR1 MNHNS, CDR2 SASEGT. V was cut by 6 bases and J by 4 bases, with 16 bases left in between. The CDR3 is 15 amino acids. Assay: immunoSEQ multiplex PCR; the TCRdb copy retains only in-frame clones and omits some. The table has a few million clones, over 85% seen once. The source is a man aged 18 to 35 in good health. Some clones in this sample may be carry-over from other donors' samples. The V call is TRBV6-1, the J call TRBJ2-1; a weak D match, TRBD1 (5 bases). Sequencing was performed on naive CD4+ T cells from PBMCs. Subset here: CD45RA+ positively selected. The CDR3 spells CASSLLGASYNEQFF. The CDR3 DNA reads TGTGCCAGCAGCCTCCTAGGGGCCAGTTACAATGAGCAGTTCTTC.